Each of the 24 T cell receptor beta chains below was sequenced from the same sample in a study of blood T cell repertoires in COVID-19. Measured with immunoSEQ multiplex PCR; TCRdb has only the in-frame clones, and not every one. The profile shows about 95,000 clones, approximately 80% of them singletons. Sequenced input: peripheral blood. The receptors were sampled from a human donor in a cohort sampled during active COVID-19.

This clone has just one count. This chain joins TRBV10-2 and TRBJ2-7; 10 bases agree with TRBD2. CDR1 and CDR2 from the germline V gene are WSHSY and SAAADI. This CDR3 comprises 16 residues. Trimming removed 7 bases from V and 2 bases from J; junction bases left unmatched: 11. CDR3 amino acids: CASKERGTSGTYEQYF. The CDR3 DNA follows: TGCGCCAGCAAAGAAAGGGGCACTAGCGGGACCTACGAGCAGTACTTC.

The chain has TRBV6-4 and TRBJ1-1; D gene unclear. V was cut by 8 bases and J by 0 bases, with 10 bases left in between. Looked up from germline, CDR1 is MRHNA and CDR2 is SNTAGT. This CDR3 contains 13 residues. CDR3 residues: CASSWAMNTEAFF. The CDR3 bases are TGTGCCAGCTCGTGGGCCATGAACACTGAAGCTTTCTTT.

The J gene is TRBJ2-7, the V gene TRBV11-2; TRBD1 agrees at 7 bases. Trimming removed 5 bases from V and 2 bases from J; junction bases left unmatched: 12. The CDR3 contains 16 residues. Germline V gene sequence: CDR1 SGHAT, CDR2 FQNNGV. CDR3 sequence reads: CASSPIIGQGAYEQYF. CDR3 bases: TGTGCCAGCAGCCCAATCATAGGGCAGGGGGCCTACGAGCAGTACTTC.

The chain combines TRBV28 with TRBJ2-7, with D tentatively TRBD1 (5 bases). Germline loops: CDR1 MDHEN, CDR2 SYDVKM. The CDR3 runs 14 residues. V lost 8 bases and J 1 base, leaving 15 bases between the germline ends. The CDR3 sequence: CASVLQGRSYEQYF. The CDR3 bases are TGTGCCAGCGTCCTCCAGGGCAGATCCTACGAGCAGTACTTC.

The rearrangement uses TRBV4-3 and TRBJ1-2, with D possibly being TRBD1 (5 bases). The CDR3 consists of 13 residues. The ends were cut back, 0 bases at V and 4 bases at J, with 6 bases in the middle. Looked up from germline, CDR1 is LGHNA and CDR2 is YSLEER. This CDR3 reads CASSQDRVYGYTF. The CDR3, as DNA: TGCGCCAGCAGCCAAGACAGGGTCTATGGCTACACCTTC.

DNA of the CDR3: TGTGCCAGCAGTATCGGACAGGGGGCGTCAGATACGCAGTATTTT. Its protein is CASSIGQGASDTQYF. This rearrangement joins TRBV2 to TRBJ2-3, with 11 bases lining up with TRBD1. J gave up 4 bases and V 5 bases, and 5 bases lay outside the gene matches. Germline V gene sequence: CDR1 SNHLY, CDR2 FYNNEI. This CDR3 has 15 residues.

The V call is TRBV6-5, the J call TRBJ1-1, with 7 bases lining up with TRBD1. The CDR3 has 12 amino acids. Germline trimming cut 2 bases from V and 9 bases from J; bases unmatched to any gene: 3. Looked up from germline, CDR1 is MNHEY and CDR2 is SVGAGI. The DNA for the CDR3 is TGTGCCAGCAGTTACAGGGACAGCAAAGCTTTCTTT. It translates to CASSYRDSKAFF.

V and J are TRBV18 and TRBJ1-6; 10 bases align to TRBD1. The CDR3 covers 15 residues. The germline gives CDR1 KGHSH, CDR2 LQKENI. V lost 3 bases, J lost 9 bases, and 5 bases stayed unmatched. CDR3 sequence reads: CASSPGTGVSSPLHF. DNA for the CDR3: TGTGCCAGCTCACCCGGGACAGGGGTGAGTTCACCCCTCCACTTT.

The chain combines TRBV5-1 with TRBJ2-7; D remains ambiguous. CDR3 size: 13 residues. Germline values: CDR1 SGHRS, CDR2 YFSETQ. Trimming pared 3 bases from V and 3 bases from J, leaving 10 bases between. The DNA for the CDR3 is TGCGCCAGCAGCTACGACACTTACTACGAGCAGTACTTC. The encoded protein is CASSYDTYYEQYF.

CDR3 in DNA: TGTGCCAGCAGCACCCTGGACAGGGGCGTCGACGAGCAGTACTTC. Protein product: CASSTLDRGVDEQYF. This chain connects TRBV3-1 (or the pseudogene TRBV3-2) to TRBJ2-7, with 9 bases that match TRBD1. The CDR3 extends over 15 amino acids. J gave up 5 bases and V 5 bases, and 10 bases lay outside the gene matches. The germline V gene has CDR1 LGHDT and CDR2 YNNKEL (reference sequence).

In its sample, this clone was seen once. V is TRBV29-1 and J is TRBJ2-7; 7 bases map to TRBD1. Germline V lookup: CDR1 SQVTM, CDR2 ANQGSEA. The junction had 4 bases not matched to a gene; V was cut back by 6 bases and J by 2 bases. The CDR3 is 12 residues long. CDR3 nucleotide sequence: TGCAGCGTCGTTGGGACAGCCTACGAGCAGTACTTC. As protein: CSVVGTAYEQYF.

The chain recombines TRBV19 with TRBJ1-2; D remains ambiguous. The CDR3 has 15 residues. The V end was cut by 3 bases, the J end by 6 bases, with 17 bases between. Germline CDR1 and CDR2: LNHDA and SQIVND (reference sequence). CDR3 in DNA: TGTGCCAGTAGTATGGCGGAGTCAAGAGGGCATGGCTACACCTTC. It encodes CASSMAESRGHGYTF.

The rearrangement joins TRBV6-5 to TRBJ2-7; TRBD1 aligns across 7 bases. There are 14 residues in the CDR3. The ends lost 1 base at V and 5 bases at J; junction bases unmatched: 5. Germline lookup yields CDR1 MNHEY and CDR2 SVGAGI. This CDR3 reads CASSYLGQPNEQYF. For the CDR3, the DNA is TGTGCCAGCAGTTACTTGGGACAGCCCAACGAGCAGTACTTC.

The chain uses TRBV3-1 (or the pseudogene TRBV3-2) and TRBJ1-5; TRBD1 aligns across 9 bases. In germline, CDR1 is LGHDT, CDR2 YNNKEL (reference sequence). This CDR3 contains 19 residues. The trim removed 7 bases at V and 0 bases at J, leaving 16 bases unmatched. DNA for the CDR3: TGTGCCAGCATCTCCTCGGGACAGGGCCCGAAAGATAGCAATCAGCCCCAGCATTTT. Translating gives CASISSGQGPKDSNQPQHF.

This CDR3 is CASSTRSTSTEAFF. The CDR3 DNA reads TGTGCCAGTAGTACCCGCAGTACAAGCACTGAAGCTTTCTTT. The chain joins TRBV19 to TRBJ1-1; D remains unclear. The germline gives CDR1 LNHDA, CDR2 SQIVND (reference sequence). The CDR3 spans 14 residues. V was shortened by 4 bases and J by 4 bases, with 13 bases between the two germline ends.

CDR3 DNA: TGCGCCAGCAGCTTGGCTCGACAGGGACATGGCTACACCTTC. Protein sequence: CASSLARQGHGYTF. The gene calls are TRBV5-1 and TRBJ1-2; 7 bases are shared with TRBD1. This CDR3 has 14 residues. Germline CDR1 is SGHRS and CDR2 is YFSETQ. The V segment lost 0 bases and the J segment 6 bases; nucleotides outside the gene matches: 5.

The V and J genes are TRBV5-6 and TRBJ1-1, with 9 bases fitting TRBD1. V shed 1 base and J 5 bases; nucleotides not matched to a gene: 18. Germline CDR1 SGHDT, CDR2 YYEEEE. The CDR3 sequence is 19 residues long. DNA of the CDR3: TGTGCCAGCAGCTTGAGAAGGGACTCCTACAGGGGGCGGATTACTGAAGCTTTCTTT. Translation: CASSLRRDSYRGRITEAFF. Drawing the rest from reference TRBV5-6 and TRBJ1-1, the complete variable domain is DAGVTQSPTHLIKTRGQQVTLRCSPKSGHDTVSWYQQALGQGPQFIFQYYEEEERQRGNFPDRFSGHQFPNYSSELNVNALLLGDSALYLCASSLRRDSYRGRITEAFFGQGTRLTVV.

In its sample, this clone was seen a few times. The chain couples TRBV6-6 to TRBJ2-2, with D perhaps matching TRBD1 (5 bases). Germline V lookup: CDR1 MNHNY, CDR2 SVGAGI (reference sequence). CDR3 length equals 16 residues. V was shortened by 0 bases and J by 4 bases, with 12 bases between the two germline ends. The CDR3 bases are TGTGCCAGCAGTTACTCAGGGCAGGGCCCCACCGGGGAGCTGTTTTTT. Residues: CASSYSGQGPTGELFF.

This chain connects TRBV28 to TRBJ1-3; 7 nucleotides match TRBD1. The CDR3 is made up of 14 amino acids. The V gene end was trimmed by 7 bases and the J gene end by 6 bases; junction bases not matched to a gene: 9. CDR1 and CDR2 (germline): MDHEN, SYDVKM. CDR3 region: CASTPFGQENTIYF. The CDR3 nucleotides are TGTGCCAGCACCCCCTTTGGACAGGAAAACACCATATATTTT. The full variable domain, in which reference TRBV28 and TRBJ1-3 provide the parts outside the CDR3, is DVKVTQSSRYLVKRTGEKVFLECVQDMDHENMFWYRQDPGLGLRLIYFSYDVKMKEKGDIPEGYSVSREKKERFSLILESASTNQTSMYLCASTPFGQENTIYFGEGSWLTVV.

This clone was detected only once. The gene calls are TRBV6-5 and TRBJ2-3; 12 bases align to TRBD2. The CDR3 has 14 residues. The V segment lost 11 bases and the J segment 3 bases; nucleotides outside the gene matches: 6. Germline assignment: CDR1 MNHEY and CDR2 SVGAGI. This chain's CDR3 is CAGRLAGVTDTQYF. The CDR3 DNA sequence: TGTGCCGGTAGACTAGCGGGAGTTACAGATACGCAGTATTTT.

This clone was seen only once. The J gene is TRBJ2-1, the V gene TRBV5-1; TRBD1 agrees at 9 bases. CDR1 is SGHRS, CDR2 YFSETQ, per germline. V dropped 4 bases and J dropped 0; count of bases not matched to a gene: 5. The CDR3 extends over 16 amino acids. The CDR3 bases are TGCGCCAGCAGCCATCCGGGACAGGGCTCCTACAATGAGCAGTTCTTC. It specifies CASSHPGQGSYNEQFF.

J is TRBJ2-5 and V is TRBV6-5, with D perhaps matching TRBD2 (5 bases). This CDR3 is 12 amino acids long. V was trimmed by 7 bases and J by 5 bases, leaving 11 bases between them. Germline V CDR1 and CDR2: MNHEY, SVGAGI. The CDR3 DNA reads TGTGCCAGCAAGTCAGGCGGGGAGACCCAGTACTTC. Translating gives CASKSGGETQYF.

CDR3 protein: CASSEDEGGRGTEAFF. Here the CDR3 DNA reads TGTGCCAGCAGTGAAGATGAGGGGGGGCGAGGAACTGAAGCTTTCTTT. The J gene is TRBJ1-1, the V gene TRBV6-1; a weak D match, TRBD1 (6 bases). CDR3 length: 16 amino acids. V was trimmed by 1 base and J by 5 bases, leaving 17 bases between them. Germline V lookup: CDR1 MNHNS, CDR2 SASEGT.

This clone was observed a handful of times. The chain couples TRBV7-8 to TRBJ2-7, with TRBD2 as a possible D gene (5 bases). This CDR3 is built from 16 residues. CDR1 and CDR2 (germline): SGHVS, FQNEAQ. V was shortened by 5 bases and J by 0 bases, with 17 bases between the two germline ends. This CDR3 is CASSLSGVAGSYEQYF. CDR3 DNA: TGTGCCAGCAGCCTATCCGGGGTCGCCGGCTCCTACGAGCAGTACTTC.